Below, 21 T cell receptor beta chains from the same sample are listed, as sequenced in a study of beta chain features in type 1 diabetes. General study findings and limits: Researchers report that Type 1 diabetes patients had moderately but significantly shorter TCRB CDR3s across all four CD4+ subsets.

For these receptors, no antigen is known. Reverse transcription of all isolated RNA meant that expressed TCRB transcripts were sequenced. Libraries were prepared by immunoSEQ multiplex PCR; TCRdb keeps only in-frame clonotypes and omits some of them. The sample has 250,000 or so clones; roughly 20% are singletons. Sequencing used naive CD4+ T cells from blood. The receptors derive from a middle-aged woman with type 1 diabetes.

This clone was counted once. CDR3 nucleotides: TGTGCCAGCAGTGAAACAGGTCTCGGAGGCTACACCTTC. As protein: CASSETGLGGYTF. The V call is TRBV2, the J call TRBJ1-2, with a tentative D call TRBD1 (5 bases). Trimming cost V 2 bases and J 8 bases, with 12 bases left between them. Germline CDR1 reads SNHLY; CDR2 reads FYNNEI. This CDR3 contains 13 residues.

The chain uses TRBV29-1 and TRBJ2-7, with 12 bases aligning to TRBD2. Per germline, CDR1 SQVTM and CDR2 ANQGSEA. The CDR3 runs to 14 residues. Trimming removed 6 bases from V and 2 bases from J; junction bases left unmatched: 5. CDR3 loop: CSVGGLAGTYEQYF. The CDR3 DNA sequence: TGCAGCGTCGGCGGACTAGCGGGGACCTACGAGCAGTACTTC.

This clone was seen a handful of times. The V call is TRBV4-1, the J call TRBJ1-5, with 7 bases fitting TRBD1. There are 16 residues in the CDR3. Germline V lookup: CDR1 MGHRA, CDR2 YSYEKL. V dropped 4 bases and J dropped 3; count of bases not matched to a gene: 9. In DNA, the CDR3 is TGCGCCAGCAGCCCGCTGACAGGGTACCCCAATCAGCCCCAGCATTTT. It yields the protein CASSPLTGYPNQPQHF.

The V gene is TRBV5-1, the J gene TRBJ2-5, with 7 bases lining up with TRBD1. V was pared by 6 bases and J by 1 base, with 6 bases of the junction left unmatched. The CDR3 has 14 amino acids. The V gene's germline CDR1 is SGHRS and CDR2 YFSETQ. CDR3 bases: TGCGCCAGCATGATTGGGACAGTCCAAGAGACCCAGTACTTC. Its protein product is CASMIGTVQETQYF.

The rearrangement joins TRBV9 to TRBJ1-2, with TRBD1 identical over 9 bases. Germline CDR1 reads SGDLS; CDR2 reads YYNGEE. The J segment lost 4 bases and the V segment lost 0 bases, leaving 1 base of the junction unmatched. The CDR3 runs to 14 residues. The chain's CDR3 is CASSVGDRAYGYTF. The CDR3 DNA reads TGTGCCAGCAGCGTAGGGGACAGGGCCTATGGCTACACCTTC.

The chain employs TRBV4-3 and TRBJ1-2; D is possibly TRBD1 (6 bases). The CDR3 runs 14 residues. Trimming shortened V by 0 bases and J by 6 bases, and 11 bases separated the two germline ends. Germline loops: CDR1 LGHNA, CDR2 YSLEER. The CDR3 is CASSQETGRHGYTF. CDR3 nucleotides: TGCGCCAGCAGCCAAGAAACAGGGCGGCATGGCTACACCTTC.

The rearrangement links TRBV6-5 to TRBJ2-1, with TRBD1 as a possible D gene (6 bases). There are 14 residues in the CDR3. V lost 7 bases and J lost 4, with 14 bases in between. Germline V gene data show CDR1 as MNHEY and CDR2 as SVGAGI. In nucleotides, the CDR3 is TGTGCCAGCACGACTGGGGGCCATTACAATGAGCAGTTCTTC. This encodes CASTTGGHYNEQFF.

The J gene is TRBJ1-3, the V gene TRBV7-9; 8 bases match TRBD1. The CDR3 length is 15 residues. J lost 2 bases, V lost 5 bases, and 5 bases had no gene match. CDR1 and CDR2 (germline): SEHNR, FQNEAQ (reference sequence). The CDR3 bases are TGTGCCAGCAGCCGGACAGGGAGGGCTGGAAACACCATATATTTT. This encodes CASSRTGRAGNTIYF.

This clone was observed a handful of times. The rearrangement joins TRBV27 to TRBJ1-2, with TRBD1 identical over 8 bases. This CDR3 comprises 14 residues. In germline, CDR1 is MNHEY, CDR2 SMNVEV (reference sequence). The V gene end was trimmed by 8 bases and the J gene end by 4 bases; junction bases not matched to a gene: 9. CDR3 in DNA: TGTGCCAGCTCCTACCGGGACAGGTCCTATGGCTACACCTTC. Translated, it gives CASSYRDRSYGYTF.

The rearrangement links TRBV9 to TRBJ1-3; D unclear. From germline, CDR1 is SGDLS and CDR2 YYNGEE. This CDR3 comprises 15 residues. Trimming shortened V by 4 bases and J by 3 bases, and 14 bases separated the two germline ends. The CDR3 DNA is TGTGCCAGCAGCCCCCTCGGCGGTTTTGGAAACACCATATATTTT. Protein product: CASSPLGGFGNTIYF.

Concerning this clone itself: The same CDR3 is also encoded by other DNA sequences in this sample. The gene calls are TRBV29-1 and TRBJ2-4, with D maybe TRBD1 (6 bases). The CDR3 is 13 residues long. CDR1 is SQVTM, CDR2 ANQGSEA, per germline. V lost 7 bases, J lost 4 bases, and 14 bases lay in between. The DNA for the CDR3 is TGCAGCGCAGAACAGGGAGCAAAAAACATTCAGTACTTC. Its translation is CSAEQGAKNIQYF.

The chain links TRBV15 to TRBJ2-1; TRBD2 might be the D (6 bases). The germline V gene has CDR1 LNHNV and CDR2 YYDKDF (reference sequence). The length of the CDR3 is 15 residues. V was pared by 0 bases and J by 1 base, with 7 bases between. In DNA form, the CDR3 reads TGTGCCACCAGCAGAGATGGGGGGTCCTACAATGAGCAGTTCTTC. It specifies CATSRDGGSYNEQFF.

This clone showed up just a few times. The V call is TRBV18, the J call TRBJ2-3, with TRBD2 identical over 8 bases. V lost 1 base and J lost 1; bases outside the gene matches: 1. Germline CDR1 KGHSH, CDR2 LQKENI. The CDR3 is made up of 15 amino acids. The CDR3 nucleotides are TGTGCCAGCTCACCACAACTAGCGGGCACAGATACGCAGTATTTT. Translating it yields CASSPQLAGTDTQYF.

This clone was observed a handful of times. The genes are TRBV11-2 and TRBJ2-7; perhaps TRBD2 as D (5 bases). Germline CDR1 and CDR2: SGHAT and FQNNGV. Between the trimmed V and J ends, which lost 5 bases and 6 bases, there was a span of 20 bases. The CDR3 runs 15 residues. The CDR3 DNA is TGTGCCAGCAGCCCCTGGAGCGGAGGTTTACGCGAGCAGTACTTC. Its protein product is CASSPWSGGLREQYF.

This clone was found a few times. The genes are TRBV30 and TRBJ2-5; D is possibly TRBD2 (6 bases). The length of the CDR3 is 13 residues. Trimming took off 2 bases at V and 5 bases at J, with 12 bases between the two ends. Germline CDR1 reads GTSNPN; CDR2 reads SVGIG (reference sequence). Here the CDR3 DNA reads TGTGCCTGGAGTAGGTCGGAGGGTGAGACCCAGTACTTC. Its protein is CAWSRSEGETQYF.

This chain uses TRBV15 with TRBJ2-3; 14 nucleotides align to TRBD2. V trimming: 1 base; J trimming: 0 bases; junction bases outside the gene matches: 6. Looked up from germline, CDR1 is LNHNV and CDR2 is YYDKDF (reference sequence). The length of the CDR3 is 19 residues. The CDR3 DNA follows: TGTGCCACCAGCAGAGGGACTAGCGGGGGGACCGCCAGCACAGATACGCAGTATTTT. It specifies CATSRGTSGGTASTDTQYF. The full variable domain, rest sourced from reference TRBV15 and TRBJ2-3, is DAMVIQNPRYQVTQFGKPVTLSCSQTLNHNVMYWYQQKSSQAPKLLFHYYDKDFNNEADTPDNFQSRRPNTSFCFLDIRSPGLGDTAMYLCATSRGTSGGTASTDTQYFGPGTRLTVL.

This clone appeared a few times. V is TRBV5-1 and J is TRBJ2-1; tentative D call: TRBD1 (5 bases). Trimming left V 6 bases short and J 2 bases short, with 12 bases between. This CDR3 is 14 amino acids long. Germline V gene sequence: CDR1 SGHRS, CDR2 YFSETQ. DNA of the CDR3: TGCGCCAGCACCGAACGACAGCCCTACAATGAGCAGTTCTTC. This gives the protein CASTERQPYNEQFF.

The table lists this clone with a count of one. The V gene is TRBV5-1, the J gene TRBJ1-1; weak D call: TRBD1 (5 bases). V was trimmed by 4 bases and J by 3 bases, leaving 10 bases between them. Germline V lookup: CDR1 SGHRS, CDR2 YFSETQ. This CDR3 region has 13 residues. For the CDR3, the DNA is TGCGCCAGCAGCGCGGACATAGACACTGAAGCTTTCTTT. It encodes CASSADIDTEAFF.

The rearrangement links TRBV7-9 to TRBJ1-5; tentatively, D is TRBD1 (6 bases). With 5 bases removed from V and 3 bases from J, the gap between germline ends came to 14 bases. Germline CDR1 is SEHNR and CDR2 is FQNEAQ (reference sequence). The CDR3 has 15 amino acids. The CDR3: CASSTTQGFNQPQHF. As DNA, the CDR3 is TGTGCCAGCAGCACCACACAGGGCTTCAATCAGCCCCAGCATTTT. Combining the CDR3 with reference TRBV7-9 and TRBJ1-5 gives the whole variable domain DTGVSQNPRHKITKRGQNVTFRCDPISEHNRLYWYRQTLGQGPEFLTYFQNEAQLEKSRLLSDRFSAERPKGSFSTLEIQRTEQGDSAMYLCASSTTQGFNQPQHFGDGTRLSIL.

The rearrangement uses TRBV4-1 and TRBJ2-1; 11 nucleotides match TRBD2. Germline V gene lookup returns CDR1 MGHRA and CDR2 YSYEKL. The V segment lost 0 bases and the J segment 7 bases; nucleotides outside the gene matches: 14. The CDR3 contains 19 residues. For the CDR3, the DNA is TGCGCCAGCAGCCAAGAGAGCCCCCAGACTAGCGGGGCTAAGAATGAGCAGTTCTTC. Its protein product is CASSQESPQTSGAKNEQFF.

V gene TRBV14 combines with J gene TRBJ2-3; 7 nucleotides align to TRBD1. After removal of 4 bases from V and 2 bases from J, the junction contained 9 bases not matched to a gene. CDR1 is SGHDN and CDR2 is FVKESK in the germline V gene. This CDR3 comprises 16 residues. As DNA, the CDR3 is TGTGCCAGCAGCCTCTCCCGGGACAGCGCCACAGATACGCAGTATTTT. Amino acid sequence: CASSLSRDSATDTQYF. Drawing the rest from reference TRBV14 and TRBJ2-3, the complete variable domain is EAGVTQFPSHSVIEKGQTVTLRCDPISGHDNLYWYRRVMGKEIKFLLHFVKESKQDESGMPNNRFLAERTGGTYSTLKVQPAELEDSGVYFCASSLSRDSATDTQYFGPGTRLTVL.